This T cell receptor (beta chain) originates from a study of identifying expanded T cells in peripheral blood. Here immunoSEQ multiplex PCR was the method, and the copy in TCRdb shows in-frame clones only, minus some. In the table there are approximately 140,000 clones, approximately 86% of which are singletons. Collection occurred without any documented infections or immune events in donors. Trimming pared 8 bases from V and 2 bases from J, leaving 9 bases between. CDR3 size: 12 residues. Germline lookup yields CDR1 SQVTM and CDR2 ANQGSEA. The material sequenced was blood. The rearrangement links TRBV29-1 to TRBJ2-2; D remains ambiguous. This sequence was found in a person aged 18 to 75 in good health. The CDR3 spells CSSTANTGELFF. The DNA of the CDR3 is TGCAGCTCGACTGCCAACACCGGGGAGCTGTTTTTT.